The rows below give T cell receptor beta chains drawn from one sample of a study of beta chain features in type 1 diabetes. Here immunoSEQ multiplex PCR was the method, and the copy in TCRdb shows in-frame clones only, minus some. The table lists about 25,000 clones, roughly 53% of them singletons. Source material: stem cell memory CD4+ T cells from blood. All receptors come from a man aged 25 to 40 with type 1 diabetes. Each CDR3 is given with its conserved first and last residue. The D gene is left open where the match is weak. Size values are once, few and many counts, or a class for expanded clones, and some rows have none.

D gene: -; J gene: TRBJ1-2; clone size: -; V gene: TRBV11-2; CDR3 protein: CASSLTGQDGYTF; CDR3 DNA: TGTGCCAGCAGCTTAACAGGGCAAGATGGCTACACCTTC
D gene: -; J gene: TRBJ1-1; clone size: -; V gene: TRBV28; CDR3 protein: CASSFENMNTEAFF; CDR3 DNA: TGTGCCAGCAGTTTTGAAAACATGAACACTGAAGCTTTCTTT
D gene: -; J gene: TRBJ2-7; clone size: -; V gene: TRBV6-5; CDR3 protein: CASSYDIAGEQYF; CDR3 DNA: TGTGCCAGCAGTTATGACATCGCGGGGGAGCAGTACTTC
D gene: TRBD2; J gene: TRBJ2-3; clone size: -; V gene: TRBV13; CDR3 protein: CASSLEARLAVVTDTQYF; CDR3 DNA: TGTGCCAGCAGCTTAGAAGCCCGACTAGCGGTCGTCACAGATACGCAGTATTTT
D gene: -; J gene: TRBJ2-1; clone size: -; V gene: TRBV29-1; CDR3 protein: CSVTQLQGPFNEQFF; CDR3 DNA: TGCAGCGTTACACAGCTACAGGGTCCCTTCAATGAGCAGTTCTTC
D gene: -; J gene: TRBJ1-2; clone size: -; V gene: TRBV19; CDR3 protein: CASSPRDGGNYGYTF; CDR3 DNA: TGTGCCAGTAGTCCGAGAGACGGGGGAAACTATGGCTACACCTTC
D gene: -; J gene: TRBJ1-5; clone size: -; V gene: TRBV19; CDR3 protein: CASSISPRDQPQHF; CDR3 DNA: TGTGCCAGTAGTATAAGCCCGAGGGATCAGCCCCAGCATTTT
D gene: TRBD2; J gene: TRBJ2-3; clone size: -; V gene: TRBV9; CDR3 protein: CASSFHDPRGGGTDTQYF; CDR3 DNA: TGTGCCAGCAGCTTCCACGACCCCCGGGGAGGGGGCACAGATACGCAGTATTTT
D gene: TRBD2; J gene: TRBJ2-3; clone size: few; V gene: TRBV10-3; CDR3 protein: CAISLAGLVSDTQYF; CDR3 DNA: TGTGCCATCAGTTTAGCCGGACTAGTGTCAGATACGCAGTATTTT
D gene: TRBD1; J gene: TRBJ1-1; clone size: -; V gene: TRBV29-1; CDR3 protein: CSAYRDRGETEAFF; CDR3 DNA: TGCAGCGCCTACAGGGACAGGGGCGAGACTGAAGCTTTCTTT
D gene: TRBD1; J gene: TRBJ2-3; clone size: -; V gene: TRBV27; CDR3 protein: CASSRDRSDTQYF; CDR3 DNA: TGTGCCAGCAGCCGGGACAGGTCAGATACGCAGTATTTT
D gene: -; J gene: TRBJ1-1; clone size: few; V gene: TRBV7-9; CDR3 protein: CASSLSLGETEAFF; CDR3 DNA: TGTGCCAGCAGCTTAAGTCTCGGGGAAACTGAAGCTTTCTTT
D gene: -; J gene: TRBJ2-1; clone size: -; V gene: TRBV5-1; CDR3 protein: CASKVRQGGYNEQFF; CDR3 DNA: TGCGCCAGCAAAGTGCGGCAGGGTGGCTACAATGAGCAGTTCTTC
D gene: -; J gene: TRBJ2-3; clone size: -; V gene: TRBV6-5; CDR3 protein: CASTKQVGGDTQYF; CDR3 DNA: TGTGCCAGCACCAAACAGGTGGGGGGAGATACGCAGTATTTT
D gene: -; J gene: TRBJ1-1; clone size: few; V gene: TRBV30; CDR3 protein: CAWSQQGNTEAFF; CDR3 DNA: TGTGCCTGGAGTCAACAGGGGAACACTGAAGCTTTCTTT
D gene: TRBD1; J gene: TRBJ2-7; clone size: few; V gene: TRBV13; CDR3 protein: CASSPGGGRGLYEQYF; CDR3 DNA: TGTGCCAGCAGCCCAGGAGGAGGCAGGGGGCTTTACGAGCAGTACTTC
D gene: TRBD2; J gene: TRBJ2-3; clone size: -; V gene: TRBV29-1; CDR3 protein: CSVVGPSGVADTQYF; CDR3 DNA: TGCAGCGTTGTTGGCCCTAGCGGGGTCGCAGATACGCAGTATTTT
D gene: -; J gene: TRBJ2-7; clone size: -; V gene: TRBV7-9; CDR3 protein: CASSLAGGPEQYF; CDR3 DNA: TGTGCCAGCAGCTTAGCGGGGGGGCCCGAGCAGTACTTC
D gene: -; J gene: TRBJ2-7; clone size: -; V gene: TRBV5-1; CDR3 protein: CASGADDGYYEQYF; CDR3 DNA: TGCGCCAGCGGAGCCGATGACGGGTACTACGAGCAGTACTTC
D gene: -; J gene: TRBJ2-7; clone size: -; V gene: TRBV18; CDR3 protein: CASSRGGSLYEQYF; CDR3 DNA: TGTGCCAGCTCACGGGGAGGCTCCCTCTACGAGCAGTACTTC
D gene: TRBD1; J gene: TRBJ1-1; clone size: few; V gene: TRBV7-2; CDR3 protein: CASSLVGQDYEAFF; CDR3 DNA: TGTGCCAGCAGCTTAGTAGGACAGGACTATGAAGCTTTCTTT
D gene: TRBD1; J gene: TRBJ1-4; clone size: -; V gene: TRBV7-9; CDR3 protein: CASSPGQNDEKLFF; CDR3 DNA: TGTGCCAGCAGCCCGGGACAGAACGATGAAAAACTGTTTTTT
D gene: TRBD2; J gene: TRBJ2-7; clone size: -; V gene: TRBV18; CDR3 protein: CASSPGTRGDEQYF; CDR3 DNA: TGTGCCAGCTCACCAGGGACTAGAGGGGACGAGCAGTACTTC
D gene: -; J gene: TRBJ2-1; clone size: few; V gene: TRBV18; CDR3 protein: CASSPNQGGYNEQFF; CDR3 DNA: TGTGCCAGCTCACCAAACCAAGGCGGGTACAATGAGCAGTTCTTC
D gene: -; J gene: TRBJ2-3; clone size: -; V gene: TRBV6-1; CDR3 protein: CASSEDFYTDTQYF; CDR3 DNA: TGTGCCAGCAGTGAAGACTTTTACACAGATACGCAGTATTTT
D gene: TRBD1; J gene: TRBJ1-1; clone size: few; V gene: TRBV19; CDR3 protein: CASRQNRDRDTEAFF; CDR3 DNA: TGTGCCAGTAGACAAAACCGGGACAGGGATACTGAAGCTTTCTTT
D gene: TRBD1; J gene: TRBJ1-1; clone size: -; V gene: TRBV18; CDR3 protein: CASSPNRGLNTEAFF; CDR3 DNA: TGTGCCAGCTCACCGAACAGGGGTCTGAACACTGAAGCTTTCTTT
D gene: -; J gene: TRBJ1-4; clone size: few; V gene: TRBV20-1; CDR3 protein: CSARRGRKLFF; CDR3 DNA: TGCAGTGCTAGAAGGGGCCGGAAACTGTTTTTT
D gene: TRBD2; J gene: TRBJ2-3; clone size: few; V gene: TRBV7-2; CDR3 protein: CASSLAGLGGDTQYF; CDR3 DNA: TGTGCCAGCAGCTTAGCGGGACTGGGAGGGGATACGCAGTATTTT
D gene: TRBD2; J gene: TRBJ2-1; clone size: -; V gene: TRBV7-9; CDR3 protein: CASSLGGGNEQFF; CDR3 DNA: TGTGCCAGCAGCTTAGGGGGGGGCAATGAGCAGTTCTTC
D gene: -; J gene: TRBJ2-1; clone size: few; V gene: TRBV5-1; CDR3 protein: CASSLEVGRVGFF; CDR3 DNA: TGCGCCAGCAGCTTGGAGGTTGGCAGGGTGGGCTTCTTC
D gene: TRBD2; J gene: TRBJ2-2; clone size: -; V gene: TRBV4-1; CDR3 protein: CASSQDLTSGSFGELFF; CDR3 DNA: TGCGCCAGCAGCCAAGATCTAACTAGCGGGAGTTTCGGGGAGCTGTTTTTT
D gene: TRBD1; J gene: TRBJ2-3; clone size: few; V gene: TRBV5-1; CDR3 protein: CASSLGTGARTDTQYF; CDR3 DNA: TGCGCCAGCAGCTTGGGGACAGGGGCCAGGACAGATACGCAGTATTTT
D gene: TRBD1; J gene: TRBJ1-5; clone size: once; V gene: TRBV4-1; CDR3 protein: CASSQVITGGLQPQHF; CDR3 DNA: TGCGCCAGCAGCCAAGTCATCACAGGGGGCCTTCAGCCCCAGCATTTT
D gene: -; J gene: TRBJ2-1; clone size: -; V gene: TRBV2; CDR3 protein: CASRSGSPYNEQFF; CDR3 DNA: TGTGCCAGCCGTAGCGGAAGTCCCTACAATGAGCAGTTCTTC
D gene: -; J gene: TRBJ2-7; clone size: -; V gene: TRBV5-1; CDR3 protein: CASSLGAAVSSYEQYF; CDR3 DNA: TGCGCCAGCAGCTTGGGAGCGGCAGTGAGCTCCTACGAGCAGTACTTC
D gene: TRBD1; J gene: TRBJ2-3; clone size: -; V gene: TRBV11-3; CDR3 protein: CASSQGQGVDTQYF; CDR3 DNA: TGTGCCAGCAGCCAGGGACAGGGGGTAGATACGCAGTATTTT
D gene: -; J gene: TRBJ2-1; clone size: -; V gene: TRBV15; CDR3 protein: CATSRDRAGREQFF; CDR3 DNA: TGTGCCACCAGCAGAGATCGGGCGGGAAGGGAGCAGTTCTTC
D gene: TRBD2; J gene: TRBJ2-1; clone size: -; V gene: TRBV12-5; CDR3 protein: CASGLVLGGRNEQFF; CDR3 DNA: TGTGCTAGTGGTTTGGTACTCGGGGGGAGAAATGAGCAGTTCTTC
D gene: TRBD1; J gene: TRBJ1-1; clone size: -; V gene: TRBV19; CDR3 protein: CASSLDRGRNTEAFF; CDR3 DNA: TGTGCCAGTAGCCTCGACAGGGGCCGGAACACTGAAGCTTTCTTT
D gene: -; J gene: TRBJ2-3; clone size: -; V gene: TRBV18; CDR3 protein: CASSPPTGETSTDTQYF; CDR3 DNA: TGTGCCAGCTCACCACCTACGGGAGAGACTAGCACAGATACGCAGTATTTT
D gene: -; J gene: TRBJ2-6; clone size: -; V gene: TRBV7-2; CDR3 protein: CASSATASGANVLTF; CDR3 DNA: TGTGCCAGCAGCGCCACAGCCTCTGGGGCCAACGTCCTGACTTTC
D gene: TRBD2; J gene: TRBJ2-3; clone size: few; V gene: TRBV5-1; CDR3 protein: CASSLGAGGRAGTDTQYF; CDR3 DNA: TGCGCCAGCAGCTTGGGGGCTGGCGGGAGGGCCGGCACAGATACGCAGTATTTT
D gene: -; J gene: TRBJ2-3; clone size: -; V gene: TRBV7-9; CDR3 protein: CASSYKKEESITQYF; CDR3 DNA: TGTGCCAGCAGCTATAAGAAGGAGGAGTCCATCACGCAGTATTTT
D gene: -; J gene: TRBJ1-6; clone size: -; V gene: TRBV5-4; CDR3 protein: CASSLTWGLSYNSPLHF; CDR3 DNA: TGTGCCAGCAGCTTAACCTGGGGCCTCTCCTATAATTCACCCCTCCACTTT
D gene: -; J gene: TRBJ2-7; clone size: -; V gene: TRBV5-1; CDR3 protein: CASSFHAGYEQYF; CDR3 DNA: TGCGCCAGCAGCTTTCACGCGGGATACGAGCAGTACTTC
D gene: -; J gene: TRBJ2-1; clone size: -; V gene: TRBV6-1; CDR3 protein: CASRAGEYNEQFF; CDR3 DNA: TGTGCCAGCAGGGCAGGGGAATACAATGAGCAGTTCTTC
D gene: TRBD1; J gene: TRBJ2-5; clone size: -; V gene: TRBV2; CDR3 protein: CASSLGQYGETQYF; CDR3 DNA: TGTGCCAGCAGTCTGGGACAGTACGGTGAGACCCAGTACTTC
D gene: -; J gene: TRBJ2-7; clone size: -; V gene: TRBV27; CDR3 protein: CASSFRVDANSYEQYF; CDR3 DNA: TGTGCCAGCAGCTTCAGGGTCGACGCCAATTCCTACGAGCAGTACTTC